A single TCR beta chain is shown here with its context. What it binds is not known. Using immunoSEQ multiplex PCR, the repertoire was profiled, and TCRdb retains in-frame clones only, with some absent. The sample consists of 20,000 to 25,000 clones, 80% to 90% of them appearing once. These data are taken from a study of T cells in localized non-small cell lung cancer. Study findings and constraints: Higher adjacent-lung clonality was associated with shorter survival. Uninvolved nearby lung showed the greatest T cell clonality, exceeding that found in tumor. Adjacent lung exhibited a median of around 60 among the 100 most abundant tumor clones. It remains possible that heterogeneity exists, since only one tumor region was sequenced.

Between the trimmed V and J ends, which lost 1 base and 12 bases, there was a span of 10 bases. Germline CDR1 GTSNPN, CDR2 SVGIG (reference sequence). The CDR3 spans 11 residues. The clonotype comes from an older female donor with stage I lung adenocarcinoma. This chain connects TRBV30 to TRBJ2-1; D ambiguous. The sample consisted of peripheral blood, taken before any cancer treatment. In DNA form, the CDR3 reads TGTGCCTGGAGTGGGTTGTTTTCGCAGTTCTTC. It yields the protein CAWSGLFSQFF.